The sequence of this TCR beta chain was determined in a study of blood T cell repertoires in COVID-19. Study details: COVID-19 samples from acute and convalescent phases originated in the United States, Italy and Spain. PBMCs, B-cell-depleted T cells, or T cells provided the cDNA or gDNA that made up the material.

In the original processing: Nucleated cell number was recorded as an estimate derived from reference gene primer amplification. Sequencing used immunoSEQ multiplex PCR; TCRdb keeps in-frame clones, though not all of them. That table furnishes V, J and clone size, whereas the DNA furnished D and trimming. The repertoire consists of 150,000 or so clones, with around 84% occurring once and the leading ten covering approximately 40%. The sample taken for sequencing was peripheral blood. This TCR came from a human donor in a cohort sampled during active COVID-19.

CDR3 DNA sequence: TGTGCCATCAGGGGGGGGACGGGGGAAGCTTTCTTT. Residues: CAIRGGTGEAFF. The chain is built from TRBV10-3 and TRBJ1-1; the D gene is possibly TRBD1 (5 bases). Germline values: CDR1 ENHRY, CDR2 SYGVKD. V was shortened by 6 bases and J by 8 bases, with 13 bases between the two germline ends. The CDR3 runs to 12 residues.